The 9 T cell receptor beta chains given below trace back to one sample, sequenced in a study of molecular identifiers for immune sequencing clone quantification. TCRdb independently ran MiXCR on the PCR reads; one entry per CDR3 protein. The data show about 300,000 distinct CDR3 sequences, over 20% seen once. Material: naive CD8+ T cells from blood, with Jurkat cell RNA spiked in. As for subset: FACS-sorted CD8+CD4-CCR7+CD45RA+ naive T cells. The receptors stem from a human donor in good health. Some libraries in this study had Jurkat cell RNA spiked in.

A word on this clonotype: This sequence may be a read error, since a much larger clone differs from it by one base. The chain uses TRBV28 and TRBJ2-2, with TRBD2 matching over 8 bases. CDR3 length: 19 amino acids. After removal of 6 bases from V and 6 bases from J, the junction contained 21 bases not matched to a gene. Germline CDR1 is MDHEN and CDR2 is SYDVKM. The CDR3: CASSLRLARGPVFSGELFF. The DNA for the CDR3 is TGTGCCAGCAGCCTCAGACTAGCGAGAGGGCCAGTCTTCTCCGGGGAGCTGTTTTTT.

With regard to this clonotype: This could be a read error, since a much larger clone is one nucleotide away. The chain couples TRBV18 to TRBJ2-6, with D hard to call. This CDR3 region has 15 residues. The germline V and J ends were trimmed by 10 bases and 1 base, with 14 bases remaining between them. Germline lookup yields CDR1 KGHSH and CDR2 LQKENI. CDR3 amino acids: CANSFTLSGANVLTF. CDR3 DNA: TGTGCCAACTCCTTCACTTTATCTGGGGCCAACGTCCTGACTTTC.

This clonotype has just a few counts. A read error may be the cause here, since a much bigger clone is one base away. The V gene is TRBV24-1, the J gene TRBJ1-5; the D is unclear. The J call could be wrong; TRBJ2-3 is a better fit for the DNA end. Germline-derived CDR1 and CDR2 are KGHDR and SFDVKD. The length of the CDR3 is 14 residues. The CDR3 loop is CATSAGWSNQPQYF. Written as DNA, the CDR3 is TGTGCCACCAGTGCCGGTTGGAGCAATCAGCCCCAGTATTTT.

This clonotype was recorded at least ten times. The DNA for the CDR3 is TGTGCCAGCTTGGCAGAGCCCACAGATACGCAGTATTTT. Its protein is CASLAEPTDTQYF. The chain couples TRBV7-9 to TRBJ2-3; no definite D call. Looked up from germline, CDR1 is SEHNR and CDR2 is FQNEAQ (reference sequence). This CDR3 is 13 amino acids long. The germline V and J ends were trimmed by 8 bases and 2 bases, with 11 bases remaining between them. Combining the CDR3 with reference TRBV7-9 and TRBJ2-3 gives the whole variable domain DTGVSQNPRHKITKRGQNVTFRCDPISEHNRLYWYRQTLGQGPEFLTYFQNEAQLEKSRLLSDRFSAERPKGSFSTLEIQRTEQGDSAMYLCASLAEPTDTQYFGPGTRLTVL.

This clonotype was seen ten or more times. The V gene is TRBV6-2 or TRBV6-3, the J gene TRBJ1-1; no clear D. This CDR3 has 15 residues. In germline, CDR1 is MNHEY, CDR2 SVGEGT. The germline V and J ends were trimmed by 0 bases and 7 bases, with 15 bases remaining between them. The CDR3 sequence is CASSYSTLTNHEAFF. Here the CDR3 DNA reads TGTGCCAGCAGTTACTCGACTCTTACGAATCATGAAGCTTTCTTT.

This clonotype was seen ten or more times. CDR3 nucleotides: TGCAGTGCCTCCTGGGGTACGCAGTATTTT. Its translation: CSASWGTQYF. The chain couples TRBV20-1 to TRBJ2-3; D uncertain. From germline, CDR1 is DFQATT and CDR2 SNEGSKA (reference sequence). The CDR3 sequence is 10 residues long. V lost 6 bases to trimming and J lost 8 bases, with 9 bases between them.

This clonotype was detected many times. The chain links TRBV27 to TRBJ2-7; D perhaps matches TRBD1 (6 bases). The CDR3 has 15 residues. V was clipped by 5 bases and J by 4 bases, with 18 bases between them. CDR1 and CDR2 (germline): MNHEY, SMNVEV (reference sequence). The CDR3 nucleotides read TGTGCCAGCAGTGGGGACGGGACCAGGGGATACGAGCAGTACTTC. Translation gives CASSGDGTRGYEQYF.

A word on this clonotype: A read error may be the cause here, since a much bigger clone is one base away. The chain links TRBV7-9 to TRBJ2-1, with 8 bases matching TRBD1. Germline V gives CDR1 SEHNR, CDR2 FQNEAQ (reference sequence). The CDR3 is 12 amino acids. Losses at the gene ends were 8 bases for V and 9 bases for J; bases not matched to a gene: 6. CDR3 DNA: TGTGCCAGCGGCTCGACAGGGGTTGAGCAGTTCTTC. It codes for CASGSTGVEQFF.

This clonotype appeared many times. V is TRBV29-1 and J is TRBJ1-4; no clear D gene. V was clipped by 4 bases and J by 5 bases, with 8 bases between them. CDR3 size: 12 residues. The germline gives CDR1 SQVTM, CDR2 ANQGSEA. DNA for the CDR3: TGCAGCGTTGTGGAGGGCAATGAAAAACTGTTTTTT. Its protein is CSVVEGNEKLFF.